The 23 T cell receptor beta chains below come from one sample, sequenced in a study of Ad26.COV2.S vaccination and SARS-CoV-2 variants. Generated by immunoSEQ multiplex PCR, the TCRdb table keeps only in-frame clones and is missing some. Of about 350,000 clones listed, 88% are singletons. Treatment indicated: roughly 20 received Ad26.COV2.S at low or high dose, single or two shots; roughly five received placebo; per-sample allocation not given. All samples were drawn on day 63, counting from the first vaccine or placebo injection. This material consisted of peripheral blood, taken in a trial of Ad26.COV2.S vaccine versus placebo. These receptors were collected from a person aged 18-65 years who received the Ad26.COV2.S COVID-19 vaccine or a placebo.

CDR3 sequence (DNA): TGTGCCTGGAGTGGCGGGGGGACTTCCTACGAGCAGTACTTC. It specifies CAWSGGGTSYEQYF. V is TRBV30 and J is TRBJ2-7; 8 nucleotides agree with TRBD2. V trimming: 1 base; J trimming: 1 base; junction bases outside the gene matches: 3. Per the germline V gene, CDR1 is GTSNPN and CDR2 is SVGIG (reference sequence). The CDR3 spans 14 residues. Full variable domain (rest looked up from reference TRBV30 and TRBJ2-7): SQTIHQWPATLVQPVGSPLSLECTVEGTSNPNLYWYRQAAGRGLQLLFYSVGIGQISSEVPQNLSASRPQDRQFILSSKKLLLSDSGFYLCAWSGGGTSYEQYFGPGTRLTVT.

V usage is TRBV30 and J usage is TRBJ1-2; 7 positions match TRBD1. The germline CDR1 and CDR2 sequences are GTSNPN and SVGIG (reference sequence). The CDR3 has 12 residues. Trimming cost V 4 bases and J 8 bases; bases outside gene matches: 7. The CDR3 region has the DNA TGTGCCTGGAAGAGACAGGGCGGCGGCTACACCTTC. It yields the protein CAWKRQGGGYTF.

The V call is TRBV3-1 (or the pseudogene TRBV3-2), the J call TRBJ2-7; D remains unclear. The germline gives CDR1 LGHDT, CDR2 YNNKEL (reference sequence). Trimming pared 0 bases from V and 1 base from J, leaving 10 bases between. This CDR3 is built from 15 residues. The CDR3 DNA reads TGTGCCAGCAGCCAAGATATTACAGAGTCCTACGAGCAGTACTTC. It encodes CASSQDITESYEQYF.

The chain employs TRBV5-4 and TRBJ2-7; 11 bases agree with TRBD2. The junction had 7 bases not matched to a gene; V was cut back by 4 bases and J by 1 base. The germline V gene encodes CDR1 SGHNT and CDR2 YYREEE (reference sequence). This CDR3 is built from 16 residues. Here the CDR3 DNA reads TGTGCCAGCAGCCCCGGGGGGACTAGCGGTTCCTACGAGCAGTACTTC. Protein: CASSPGGTSGSYEQYF.

V usage is TRBV7-3 and J usage is TRBJ2-5; TRBD2 might be the D (6 bases). The CDR3 contains 16 residues. Germline CDR1 SGHTA, CDR2 FQGTGA. V shed 2 bases and J shed 0 bases, with 13 bases lying between them. CDR3 region: CASSLGQRVYQETQYF. The CDR3 DNA sequence: TGTGCCAGCAGCTTAGGCCAGCGGGTGTACCAAGAGACCCAGTACTTC. Based on the CDR3 plus reference TRBV7-3 and TRBJ2-5, the full variable domain is GAGVSQTPSNKVTEKGKYVELRCDPISGHTALYWYRQSLGQGPEFLIYFQGTGAADDSGLPNDRFFAVRPEGSVSTLKIQRTERGDSAVYLCASSLGQRVYQETQYFGPGTRLLVL.

CDR3 DNA sequence: TGTGCCAGCAGCGCCGGGGGACTAGTCACAGGTGAGCAGTTCTTC. Translated: CASSAGGLVTGEQFF. This chain connects TRBV9 to TRBJ2-1; 8 nucleotides agree with TRBD2. Germline V gene sequence: CDR1 SGDLS, CDR2 YYNGEE. CDR3 length: 15 amino acids. J lost 9 bases, V lost 3 bases, and 11 bases had no gene match.

This chain joins TRBV4-1 and TRBJ1-1; D call uncertain. V lost 1 base and J 4 bases, leaving 13 bases between the germline ends. Per germline, CDR1 MGHRA and CDR2 YSYEKL. This CDR3 region has 15 residues. The CDR3: CASSQVGGLTTEAFF. The CDR3 DNA follows: TGCGCCAGCAGCCAAGTCGGAGGGCTAACCACTGAAGCTTTCTTT.

V gene TRBV28 combines with J gene TRBJ2-1, with unresolved D. Trimming pared 1 base from V and 1 base from J, leaving 8 bases between. This CDR3 has 15 amino acids. CDR1 and CDR2 from the germline V gene are MDHEN and SYDVKM. The CDR3 bases are TGTGCCAGCAGTTTATTCCGAGGATCCTACAATGAGCAGTTCTTC. This translates into CASSLFRGSYNEQFF.

The chain combines TRBV7-3 with TRBJ2-3; D possibly corresponds to TRBD1 (6 bases). V dropped 4 bases and J dropped 1 base, with 15 bases sitting between them. The CDR3 is 16 residues long. Germline V gene data show CDR1 as SGHTA and CDR2 as FQGTGA. In DNA, the CDR3 is TGTGCCAGCAGCTCCCAGGGGTGGTTCGGCACAGATACGCAGTATTTT. Protein: CASSSQGWFGTDTQYF. The full variable domain, in which reference TRBV7-3 and TRBJ2-3 provide the parts outside the CDR3, is GAGVSQTPSNKVTEKGKYVELRCDPISGHTALYWYRQSLGQGPEFLIYFQGTGAADDSGLPNDRFFAVRPEGSVSTLKIQRTERGDSAVYLCASSSQGWFGTDTQYFGPGTRLTVL.

The chain uses TRBV6-2 or TRBV6-3 and TRBJ2-2, with TRBD2 identical over 15 bases. Germline assignment: CDR1 MNHEY and CDR2 SVGEGT. The V and J ends lost 5 bases and 2 bases, in that order; junction bases with no gene match: 6. The CDR3 loop spans 18 amino acids. The CDR3 protein is CASSDGLAGGQNTGELFF. As DNA, the CDR3 is TGTGCCAGCAGTGACGGACTAGCGGGGGGGCAAAACACCGGGGAGCTGTTTTTT.

This clone was seen more than once but under ten times. The chain combines TRBV4-3 with TRBJ1-2, with D unclear. The CDR3 has 16 residues. V lost 0 bases, J lost 5 bases, and 16 bases lay in between. CDR1 LGHNA and CDR2 YSLEER come from the germline V gene. The CDR3: CASSQDESPRNYGYTF. The CDR3 region has the DNA TGCGCCAGCAGCCAAGATGAGTCACCCCGCAATTATGGCTACACCTTC.

The rearrangement joins TRBV13 to TRBJ1-6; 9 positions agree with TRBD1. Unmatched junction bases numbered 4, after V lost 0 bases and J lost 10 bases. The germline gives CDR1 PRHDT, CDR2 FYEKMQ (reference sequence). This CDR3 is 15 amino acids long. The CDR3 loop is CASSLGQGAQSPLHF. The CDR3 DNA reads as TGTGCCAGCAGCTTAGGACAGGGGGCTCAGTCACCCCTCCACTTT.

This rearrangement joins TRBV30 to TRBJ1-1; D unresolved. V lost 6 bases, J lost 5 bases, and 16 bases lay in between. CDR1 is GTSNPN, CDR2 SVGIG, per germline (reference sequence). The CDR3 has 13 amino acids. CDR3 in DNA: TGTGCCTGCCCCATTTCTCGAGGGACTGAAGCTTTCTTT. This encodes CACPISRGTEAFF.

The sample holds one count of this clone. This chain connects TRBV5-1 to TRBJ1-5; perhaps TRBD1 as D (6 bases). Trimming pared 2 bases from V and 7 bases from J, leaving 16 bases between. From germline, CDR1 is SGHRS and CDR2 YFSETQ. This CDR3 comprises 15 residues. The CDR3 region has the DNA TGCGCCAGCAGCTTAAGGGGACACCCGAACCAGCCCCAGCATTTT. Translating gives CASSLRGHPNQPQHF.

The chain employs TRBV3-1 (or the pseudogene TRBV3-2) and TRBJ1-2; a possible D gene is TRBD1 (5 bases). CDR1 and CDR2 (germline): LGHDT, YNNKEL (reference sequence). The CDR3 contains 15 residues. Trimming removed 1 base from V and 8 bases from J, with 17 bases in between. For the CDR3, the DNA is TGTGCCAGCAGCCAAGTCGGGGTAGCGGGGCTGGGCTACACCTTC. Translated: CASSQVGVAGLGYTF.

The gene calls are TRBV9 and TRBJ2-3; TRBD2 matches at 10 bases. V dropped 0 bases and J dropped 1; count of bases not matched to a gene: 5. Germline lookup yields CDR1 SGDLS and CDR2 YYNGEE. The CDR3 contains 17 residues. Here the CDR3 reads CASSVGPSGGRTDTQYF. CDR3 DNA: TGTGCCAGCAGCGTAGGCCCTAGCGGGGGACGCACAGATACGCAGTATTTT.

V gene TRBV27 combines with J gene TRBJ1-2, with 9 nucleotides matching TRBD1. CDR1 is MNHEY, CDR2 SMNVEV, per germline (reference sequence). The CDR3 has 15 residues. Trimming at V came to 7 bases and at J to 3 bases, leaving 9 bases not matched to a gene. The DNA for the CDR3 is TGTGCCAGCACCCGACGAGGGACAGGGCACTATGGCTACACCTTC. This codes for CASTRRGTGHYGYTF.

The chain is built from TRBV6-5 and TRBJ2-7; 10 nucleotides align to TRBD1. Germline-derived CDR1 and CDR2 are MNHEY and SVGAGI. The length of the CDR3 is 13 residues. V dropped 7 bases and J dropped 3; count of bases not matched to a gene: 3. CDR3 residues: CASTWTGGYEQYF. CDR3 in DNA: TGTGCCAGCACCTGGACAGGGGGCTACGAGCAGTACTTC.

Regarding this clone: The junction does not match germline at one end; this may be a read error. V and J are TRBV7-7 and TRBJ2-1; D gene ambiguous. The germline V gene encodes CDR1 SSHAT and CDR2 FNYEAQ (reference sequence). CDR3 length: 15 residues. CDR3 nucleotides: TGTGCTAGCAGCTTAATATCGAGCTCCTACAATGAGCAGTTCTTC. As protein: CASSLISSSYNEQFF. Full variable domain (rest looked up from reference TRBV7-7 and TRBJ2-1): GAGVSQSPRYKVTKRGQDVTLRCDPISSHATLYWYQQALGQGPEFLTYFNYEAQPDKSGLPSDRFSAERPEGSISTLTIQRTEQRDSAMYRCASSLISSSYNEQFFGPGTRLTVL.

The chain links TRBV10-2 to TRBJ1-3; D is ambiguous. This CDR3 has 14 residues. CDR1 is WSHSY, CDR2 SAAADI, per germline. Trimming removed 1 base from V and 1 base from J, with 5 bases in between. CDR3 loop: CASSELESGNTIYF. The DNA for the CDR3 is TGCGCCAGCAGTGAGTTAGAGTCTGGAAACACCATATATTTT.

The rearrangement uses TRBV16 and TRBJ2-3, with TRBD2 matching over 8 bases. In germline, CDR1 is KGHSY, CDR2 FQNENV. V was clipped by 1 base and J by 1 base; unmatched bases: 1. This CDR3 is 15 amino acids long. DNA of the CDR3: TGTGCCAGCAGCCAATTTAGCGGGGGCACAGATACGCAGTATTTT. It yields the protein CASSQFSGGTDTQYF.

The chain links TRBV12-5 to TRBJ1-1; unclear D gene. The V gene lost 1 base and the J gene lost 1 base, with 4 bases spanning the gap. Germline loops: CDR1 LGHNT, CDR2 FRNRAP. The CDR3 is 13 residues long. CDR3 loop: CASGLGANTEAFF. The CDR3 nucleotides read TGTGCTAGTGGTTTGGGGGCGAACACTGAAGCTTTCTTT.

The CDR3: CASRSGRDEQYF. DNA for the CDR3: TGTGCCAGCAGGTCAGGGCGGGACGAGCAGTACTTC. This sequence joins TRBV28 and TRBJ2-7; D possibly uses TRBD1 or TRBD2 (5 bases each). From germline, CDR1 is MDHEN and CDR2 SYDVKM. V was pared by 6 bases and J by 5 bases, with 11 bases between. CDR3 length: 12 amino acids.